This T cell receptor (beta chain) was captured by sequencing in a study of blood T cell repertoires in COVID-19. Assay used: immunoSEQ multiplex PCR; TCRdb lists only in-frame clones, some missing. The sample lists 200,000 to 250,000 clones, roughly 90% seen once, with around 2.8% in the top ten. V dropped 7 bases and J dropped 7 bases, with 20 bases sitting between them. The CDR3 runs 15 residues. Germline V gene sequence: CDR1 LNHDA, CDR2 SQIVND (reference sequence). The V and J genes are TRBV19 and TRBJ2-1, with D possibly being TRBD1 (7 bases). The sequence was collected from a woman in her sixties or seventies with acute or convalescent COVID-19. The sample taken for sequencing was peripheral blood. The CDR3 coding sequence is TGTGCCAGTACCCCGGGACAGTACAGCGGGAATGAGCAGTTCTTC. Amino acids: CASTPGQYSGNEQFF.